Presented here are 10 T cell receptor beta chains from one specimen sequenced in a study of T cell repertoires in cytomegalovirus infection. Their target antigens are unknown. Via MiXCR, TCRdb re-called the reads, giving one row per CDR3 protein. The sample comprises some 920,000 distinct CDR3 sequences, 31% of which are singletons, and over 10% rests with the top ten. The sample in question was cultured CD8+ T cells from PBMCs, obtained from culture after CMV antigen stimulation. The receptors were gathered from a human donor in good health (CMV status not recorded). Some clones in this sample may be carry-over from other donors' samples.

The CDR3 region is CASRPTRAGSEAFF. The CDR3, as DNA: TGTGCCAGCAGACCAACGCGAGCGGGGTCTGAAGCTTTCTTT. This sequence joins TRBV9 and TRBJ1-1; D call uncertain. The V end was cut by 5 bases, the J end by 6 bases, with 17 bases between. The length of the CDR3 is 14 residues. From germline, CDR1 is SGDLS and CDR2 YYNGEE.

V usage is TRBV11-2 and J usage is TRBJ2-5; D might be TRBD1 (5 bases). Trimming took 8 bases from V and 2 from J, leaving 12 bases between them. The CDR3 extends over 13 amino acids. The V gene's germline CDR1 is SGHAT and CDR2 FQNNGV. This chain's CDR3 is CASLLGPQETQYF. The CDR3 DNA is TGTGCCAGCCTTCTGGGGCCGCAAGAGACCCAGTACTTC.

This clonotype was observed many times. V is TRBV7-8 and J is TRBJ1-6; TRBD1 is a possible D gene (5 bases). Germline assignment: CDR1 SGHVS and CDR2 FQNEAQ. The ends were cut back, 1 base at V and 9 bases at J, with 13 bases in the middle. This CDR3 is 15 amino acids long. The CDR3 DNA sequence: TGTGCCAGCAGCTTAGTTCCCCAGGGCGGTTCACCCCTCCACTTT. This sequence encodes CASSLVPQGGSPLHF.

This clonotype showed up many times. This sequence joins TRBV7-8 and TRBJ2-7; D possibly corresponds to TRBD1 (6 bases). The CDR3 totals 16 residues. Germline V lookup: CDR1 SGHVS, CDR2 FQNEAQ. V lost 5 bases and J 0 bases, leaving 17 bases between the germline ends. The CDR3: CASSTRQATFSYEQYF. CDR3 sequence (DNA): TGTGCCAGCAGCACGCGACAGGCGACTTTCTCCTACGAGCAGTACTTC.

This chain uses TRBV9 with TRBJ2-2; TRBD1 might be the D (6 bases). CDR3 length: 14 amino acids. Germline V lookup: CDR1 SGDLS, CDR2 YYNGEE. V was pared by 2 bases and J by 6 bases, with 11 bases between. The CDR3 sequence: CASSVRQAAGELFF. The DNA of the CDR3 is TGTGCCAGCAGCGTTAGACAGGCAGCCGGGGAGCTGTTTTTT.

This clonotype was seen a handful of times. V gene TRBV24-1 combines with J gene TRBJ2-4; no definite D call. Between the trimmed V and J ends, which lost 5 bases and 0 bases, there was a span of 10 bases. The CDR3 runs to 15 residues. Per the germline V gene, CDR1 is KGHDR and CDR2 is SFDVKD. CDR3 amino acids: CATSAFRLAKNIQYF. For the CDR3, the DNA is TGTGCCACCAGTGCGTTCCGCCTAGCCAAAAACATTCAGTACTTC.

This clonotype was seen a few times. This chain uses TRBV4-1 with TRBJ2-2, with TRBD2 as a possible D gene (5 bases). V was trimmed by 0 bases and J by 3 bases, leaving 8 bases between them. CDR3 size: 15 residues. Germline V gives CDR1 MGHRA, CDR2 YSYEKL. Written as DNA, the CDR3 is TGCGCCAGCAGCCAAGAACGAGGGTACACCGGGGAGCTGTTTTTT. This translates into CASSQERGYTGELFF.

In its sample, this clonotype was seen a few times. The V gene is TRBV20-1, the J gene TRBJ2-2; the D is unclear. This CDR3 has 13 residues. V lost 3 bases and J lost 3, with 8 bases in between. Germline CDR1 is DFQATT and CDR2 is SNEGSKA (reference sequence). The CDR3 is CSARNPDTGELFF. The CDR3 nucleotides read TGCAGTGCTAGGAATCCGGACACCGGGGAGCTGTTTTTT.

This clonotype was recorded a few times. The chain employs TRBV6-5 and TRBJ2-1; tentative D call: TRBD2 (6 bases). Germline values: CDR1 MNHEY, CDR2 SVGAGI. The CDR3 totals 16 residues. The V end was cut by 0 bases, the J end by 8 bases, with 17 bases between. CDR3 residues: CASSYSTGGLSDEQFF. The CDR3 DNA reads as TGTGCCAGCAGTTACTCGACTGGAGGGCTCTCGGATGAGCAGTTCTTC.

V gene TRBV6-5 combines with J gene TRBJ2-5; D not certain. The CDR3 extends over 15 amino acids. Germline V CDR1 and CDR2: MNHEY, SVGAGI. V lost 0 bases and J 5 bases, leaving 13 bases between the germline ends. CDR3 DNA sequence: TGTGCCAGCAGTTACTCGTTAGGGTCCGAGGAGACCCAGTACTTC. It translates to CASSYSLGSEETQYF.